The sequence of this T cell receptor beta chain was determined in a study of regulatory T cells in long-lasting Graves disease (dated by TCRdb to the early 2020s). Some background on the complete study: Persistent Graves' disease meant more than 5 years of antithyroid drug treatment with TSH receptor autoantibodies that stayed positive. The study took place in China and was registered as a clinical trial. Peripheral blood TCR sequencing and RNA sequencing compared persistent Graves' disease patients with newly diagnosed Graves' disease patients. A total of around 35 samples were covered by TCR sequencing, comprising approximately 13 persistent and approximately 20 newly diagnosed Graves' disease patients. In the clinical cohort, patients with persistent Graves' disease had used antithyroid drugs for an average of about 9.3 years. On the study overall, not on this receptor specifically: Sequencing and analysis were limited to the TCR beta chain. Persistent Graves' disease patients showed lower TCR Shannon entropy and fewer highly expanded clones than newly diagnosed patients, suggesting clonal expansion. The study examined only peripheral blood because the primary lesion, thyroid tissue, could not be accessed. Preferential use of TRBV28, TRBJ1-2 and TRBJ2-5 was observed in persistent disease, whereas TRBV20-1 and TRBJ2-1 were favored in newly diagnosed disease. As a limitation, the authors acknowledged that the small sample size may reduce accuracy. Persistent patients shared more public clonotypes among themselves (around 2,800) than newly diagnosed patients did (about 970).

This clonotype appeared a few times. Its recognized antigen is unknown. No per-base quality is available; no much larger clone lies one base away. The library was obtained by multiplex PCR. Sequencer: Illumina HiSeq 4000. TCR beta libraries were built with iRepertoire HTBI primers and Arm-PCR amplification of CDR3 regions. Before sequencing, the PCR products underwent gel purification. On the study's bioinformatics: A total of fewer than 80 TRBV and 14 TRBJ segments were identified across samples and were used for gene usage analysis of CDR3 amino acid clonotypes. COPE and FqMerger were used to merge filtered high-quality paired reads into contigs. Contigs were aligned with BLAST to IMGT TRBV, TRBD and TRBJ reference genes, and CDR3 was defined per IMGT. Any clonotype with a frequency above 0.1% was counted as a highly expanded clone. Repertoire diversity was measured by Shannon entropy, and V-J evenness by the Gini coefficient. A clonotype found in more than one individual was treated as public. TCRdb took the public reads, trimmed them with fastp at Q25, ran MiXCR for clone calling and kept in-frame beta chains. CDR3 protein sequences are deduplicated, and each keeps its most common genes and DNA. The V and J calls shown here were made by TCRdb, not taken from the authors' results. The sample contains roughly 300,000 distinct CDR3 sequences, around a fifth of them found a single time. 29% of the sample belongs to the ten largest clones.

From cysteine to phenylalanine, the CDR3 is 12 amino acids long. The CDR3 DNA has 36 bases and is translated from base 1. Taken from the germline V gene (reference sequence), the CDR1 and CDR2 loops are SEHNR and FQNEAQ. V is pared back by 5 bases and J by 8 bases, with 11 bases lying between the germline termini. What the time point label conveys for this sample: persistent/refractory GD, antithyroid drugs over 5 years with positive TRAb. For both TCR sequencing and RNA sequencing, RNA was extracted from PBMCs using TRIzol. The diagnosis of Graves' disease was made according to American Thyroid Association guidelines. Patients for the study were recruited at an endocrinology department in Xi'an, China. Each patient gave about 8.1 milliliters of peripheral blood, collected in an EDTA anticoagulant tube. Ficoll Paque Plus density gradient separation was used to isolate PBMCs, and no further T cell sorting was performed. RNA quality was checked with an Agilent 2100 Bioanalyzer and agarose gel, and concentration with a NanoDrop 2000.

This sequence uses TRBV7-9 and TRBJ2-3, and perhaps TRBD1 as D gene, on 6 matching bases. The material was peripheral blood mononuclear cells (PBMCs), obtained when the disease was refractory, from a patient treated with antithyroid drugs. The TCR originated in a female donor with Graves disease. The nucleotides are TGTGCCAGCAGCCAGCAGGGGTCTACGCAGTATTTT. This yields the protein CASSQQGSTQYF. With all but the CDR3 taken from the reference TRBV7-9 and TRBJ2-3 genes, the full variable domain is: DTGVSQNPRHKITKRGQNVTFRCDPISEHNRLYWYRQTLGQGPEFLTYFQNEAQLEKSRLLSDRFSAERPKGSFSTLEIQRTEQGDSAMYLCASSQQGSTQYFGPGTRLTVL.